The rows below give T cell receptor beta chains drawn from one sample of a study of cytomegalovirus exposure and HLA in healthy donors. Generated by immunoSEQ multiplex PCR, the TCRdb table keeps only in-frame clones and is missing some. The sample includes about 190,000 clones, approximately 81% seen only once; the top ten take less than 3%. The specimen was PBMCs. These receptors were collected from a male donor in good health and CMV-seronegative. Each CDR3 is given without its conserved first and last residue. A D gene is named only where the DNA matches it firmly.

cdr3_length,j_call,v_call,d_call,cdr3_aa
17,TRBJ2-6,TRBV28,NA,ASSFFGGALDSGANVLT
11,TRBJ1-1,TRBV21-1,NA,ASSLEGAKDAF
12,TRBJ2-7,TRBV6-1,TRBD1,ASSTGQGSYEQY
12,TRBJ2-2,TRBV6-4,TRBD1,ASSDRGHTGELF
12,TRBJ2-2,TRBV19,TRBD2,ASKASGSSGELF
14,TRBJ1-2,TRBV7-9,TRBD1,ASSLATGQGGYGYT
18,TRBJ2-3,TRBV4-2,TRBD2,ASSQDRGLAGGGTQDTQY
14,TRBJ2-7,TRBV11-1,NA,ASSDPLAGSSYEQY
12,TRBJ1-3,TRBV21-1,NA,ASQRRDLGNTIY
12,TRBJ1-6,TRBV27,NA,ASSGRGKNSPLH
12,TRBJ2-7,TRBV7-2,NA,ASSLGRVQYEQY
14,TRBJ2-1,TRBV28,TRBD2,ASSLGLAGGFNEQF
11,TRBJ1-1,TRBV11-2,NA,ASSLGNRVEAF
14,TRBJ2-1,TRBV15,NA,ATSRLGSRAYNEQF
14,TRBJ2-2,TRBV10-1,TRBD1,ASNPRDRGNTGELF
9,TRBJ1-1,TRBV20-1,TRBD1,SVEDRPEAF
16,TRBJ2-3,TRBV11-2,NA,ASSPGTRGRTSTDTQY
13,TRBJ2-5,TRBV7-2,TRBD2,ASSLVQRGGQTQY
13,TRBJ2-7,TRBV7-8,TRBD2,ASSSSGRQGHEQY
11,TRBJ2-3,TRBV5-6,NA,ASSRTATDTQY
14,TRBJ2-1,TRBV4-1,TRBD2,ASSQDPSGSTNEQF
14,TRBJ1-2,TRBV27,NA,ASSPFDSRGNYGYT
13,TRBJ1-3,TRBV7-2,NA,ASSLVGAVGNTIY
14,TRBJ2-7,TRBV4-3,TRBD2,ASSQEPGGLSYEQY
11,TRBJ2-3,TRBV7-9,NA,ASSQISTDTQY
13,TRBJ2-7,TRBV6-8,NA,ASSYSPGFGNEQY